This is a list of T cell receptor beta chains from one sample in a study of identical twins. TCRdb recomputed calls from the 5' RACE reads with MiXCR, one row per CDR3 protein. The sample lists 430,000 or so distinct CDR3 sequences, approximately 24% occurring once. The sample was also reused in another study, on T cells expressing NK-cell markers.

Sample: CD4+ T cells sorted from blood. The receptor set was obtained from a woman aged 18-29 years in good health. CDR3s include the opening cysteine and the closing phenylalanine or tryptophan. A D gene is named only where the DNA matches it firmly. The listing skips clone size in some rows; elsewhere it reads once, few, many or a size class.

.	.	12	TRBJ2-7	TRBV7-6	CASSPVRKGLYF	TGTGCCAGCAGCCCGGTTCGTAAGGGGCTGTACTTC
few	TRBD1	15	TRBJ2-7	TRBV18	CASSSTGAMSYEQYF	TGTGCCAGCTCATCGACAGGGGCGATGTCCTACGAGCAGTACTTC
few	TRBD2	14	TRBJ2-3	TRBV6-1	CASSPGRGTDTQYF	TGTGCCAGCAGCCCCGGGAGGGGCACAGATACGCAGTATTTT
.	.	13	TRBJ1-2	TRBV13	CASSLGRKYGYTF	TGTGCCAGCAGCCTCGGAAGAAAGTATGGCTACACCTTC
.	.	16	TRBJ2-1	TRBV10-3	CAISEIHPSSYNEQFF	TGTGCCATCAGTGAGATCCACCCGAGCTCCTACAATGAGCAGTTCTTC
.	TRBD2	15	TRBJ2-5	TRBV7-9	CASEGLAERGGTQYF	TGTGCCTCCGAAGGACTAGCGGAGCGGGGTGGGACCCAGTACTTC
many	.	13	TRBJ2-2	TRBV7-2	CASSFGRPGELFF	TGTGCCAGCAGCTTCGGCAGGCCCGGGGAGCTGTTTTTT
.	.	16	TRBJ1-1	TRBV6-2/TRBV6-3	CASRHDPDRLNTEAFF	TGTGCCAGCAGGCACGACCCGGACCGACTGAACACTGAAGCTTTCTTT
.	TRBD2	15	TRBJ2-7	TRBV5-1	CASSVRTSDRLEQYF	TGCGCCAGCAGCGTGCGGACTAGCGACCGTCTCGAGCAGTACTTC
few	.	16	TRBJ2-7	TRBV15	CATSVPSGTSFYEQYF	TGTGCCACCAGCGTACCCTCCGGGACCTCTTTCTACGAGCAGTACTTC
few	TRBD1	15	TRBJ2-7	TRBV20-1	CSARFTGGSFYEQYF	TGCAGTGCTAGATTTACAGGGGGCTCCTTCTACGAGCAGTACTTC
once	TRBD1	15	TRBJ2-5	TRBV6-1	CASSVRDRGSETQYF	TGTGCCAGCAGTGTCCGGGACAGGGGGTCAGAGACCCAGTACTTC
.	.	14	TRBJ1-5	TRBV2	CASSEGQPGEAQHF	TGTGCCAGCAGTGAGGGGCAGCCGGGGGAGGCCCAGCATTTT
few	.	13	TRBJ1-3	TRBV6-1	CASRGNSGNTIYF	TGTGCCAGCAGAGGGAACTCTGGAAACACCATATATTTT
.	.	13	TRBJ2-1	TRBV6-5	CASSFTGLGEQFF	TGTGCCAGCAGTTTTACAGGGCTTGGAGAGCAGTTCTTC
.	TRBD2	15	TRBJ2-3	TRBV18	CASSPGSGGPYTQYF	TGTGCCAGCTCACCAGGTAGCGGGGGCCCGTATACGCAGTATTTT
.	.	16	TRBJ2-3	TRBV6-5	CASSYSGDGHTDTQYF	TGTGCCAGCAGTTATTCAGGGGACGGACACACAGATACGCAGTATTTT
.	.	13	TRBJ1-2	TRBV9	CASSVQGYYGYTF	TGTGCCAGCAGCGTACAGGGTTACTATGGCTACACCTTC
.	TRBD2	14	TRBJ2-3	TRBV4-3	CASSQASSGNTQYF	TGCGCCAGCAGCCAAGCTTCTAGCGGGAATACGCAGTATTTT
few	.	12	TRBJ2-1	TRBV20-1	CSAGGSLNEQFF	TGCAGTGCGGGCGGTTCCCTCAATGAGCAGTTCTTC
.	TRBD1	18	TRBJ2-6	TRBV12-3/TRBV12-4	CAGRLGTDIYSGANVLTF	TGTGCCGGCAGGCTAGGGACAGACATTTACTCTGGGGCCAACGTCCTGACTTTC
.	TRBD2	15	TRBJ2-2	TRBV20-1	CSVRRGGTNTGELFF	TGCAGTGTGAGACGGGGGGGGACCAACACCGGGGAGCTGTTTTTT
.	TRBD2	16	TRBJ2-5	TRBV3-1	CASSPHGGRKQETQYF	TGTGCCAGCAGCCCACACGGGGGGAGAAAACAAGAGACCCAGTACTTC
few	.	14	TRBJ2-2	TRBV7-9	CASSGTENTGELFF	TGTGCCAGCAGCGGGACGGAGAACACCGGGGAGCTGTTTTTT
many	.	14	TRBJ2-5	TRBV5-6	CASSLITVQETQYF	TGTGCCAGCAGCTTGATAACTGTACAAGAGACCCAGTACTTC
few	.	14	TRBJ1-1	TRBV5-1	CASSLPQGDTEAFF	TGCGCCAGCAGCTTGCCCCAGGGAGATACTGAAGCTTTCTTT
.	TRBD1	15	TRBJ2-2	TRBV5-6	CASSPTGGPAGELFF	TGTGCCAGCAGCCCTACAGGGGGCCCTGCCGGGGAGCTGTTTTTT
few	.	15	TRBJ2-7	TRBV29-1	CSVERFRRGGYEQYF	TGCAGCGTTGAAAGGTTCCGCCGGGGCGGGTACGAGCAGTACTTC
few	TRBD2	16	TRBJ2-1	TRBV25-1	CASSEWVSGIEDEQFF	TGTGCCAGCAGTGAATGGGTTAGCGGGATAGAGGATGAGCAGTTCTTC
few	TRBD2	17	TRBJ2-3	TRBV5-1	CASSFNQRGGRTDTQYF	TGCGCCAGCAGCTTTAACCAGCGGGGGGGCCGCACAGATACGCAGTATTTT
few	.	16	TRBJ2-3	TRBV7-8	CASSPLGTPPTDTQYF	TGTGCCAGCAGCCCACTCGGGACTCCCCCCACAGATACGCAGTATTTT
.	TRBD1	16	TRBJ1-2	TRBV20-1	CSARATRQGRDYGYTF	TGCAGTGCAAGGGCCACAAGACAGGGGAGGGACTATGGCTACACCTTC
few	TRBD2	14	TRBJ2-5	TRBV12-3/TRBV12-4	CASSFRTSGGAQYF	TGTGCCAGCAGTTTCCGGACTAGCGGGGGGGCCCAGTACTTC
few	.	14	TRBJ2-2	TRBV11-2	CASSWAQGAGELFF	TGTGCCAGCAGCTGGGCCCAGGGAGCCGGGGAGCTGTTTTTT
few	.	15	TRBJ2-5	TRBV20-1	CSARDGRFAQETQYF	TGCAGTGCTAGAGATGGGCGGTTCGCGCAAGAGACCCAGTACTTC
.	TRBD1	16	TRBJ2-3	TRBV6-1	CASTQGSTGSGNTQYF	TGTGCCAGCACCCAAGGGTCGACAGGGTCCGGGAATACGCAGTATTTT
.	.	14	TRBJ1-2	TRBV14	CASSQGVGSYGYTF	TGTGCCAGCAGCCAAGGGGTTGGATCCTATGGCTACACCTTC
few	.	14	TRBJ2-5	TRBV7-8	CASSLGTVKETQYF	TGTGCCAGCAGCTTAGGGACTGTCAAAGAGACCCAGTACTTC
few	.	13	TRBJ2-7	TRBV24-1	CATIGRSAYEQYF	TGTGCCACCATCGGGCGGAGCGCCTACGAGCAGTACTTC
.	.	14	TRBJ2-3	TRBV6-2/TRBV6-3	CASRQGQIPDTQYF	TGTGCCAGCAGACAAGGACAAATACCAGATACGCAGTATTTT
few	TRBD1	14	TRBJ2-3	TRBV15	CATSRGQGTDTQYF	TGTGCCACCAGCAGGGGACAGGGCACAGATACGCAGTATTTT
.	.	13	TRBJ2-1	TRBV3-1	CASRDGNYNEQFF	TGTGCCAGTCGGGACGGAAACTACAATGAGCAGTTCTTC
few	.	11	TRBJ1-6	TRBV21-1	CASSRRSPLHF	TGTGCCAGCAGCAGGAGATCACCCCTCCACTTT
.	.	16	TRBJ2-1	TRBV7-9	CASSFPPGSTYNEQFF	TGTGCCAGCAGCTTCCCTCCGGGATCCACCTACAATGAGCAGTTCTTC
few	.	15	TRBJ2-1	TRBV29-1	CSVSRPLVRYNEQFF	TGCAGCGTCTCCAGGCCTCTAGTGAGGTACAATGAGCAGTTCTTC
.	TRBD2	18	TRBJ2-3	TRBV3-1	CASSQRTSGGRGTDTQYF	TGTGCCAGCAGCCAACGGACTAGCGGGGGGCGGGGCACAGATACGCAGTATTTT
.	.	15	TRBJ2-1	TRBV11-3	CASSLVGGGSAEQFF	TGTGCCAGCAGCTTAGTAGGGGGGGGGAGTGCTGAGCAGTTCTTC
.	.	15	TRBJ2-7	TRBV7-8	CASSRRGPASYEQYF	TGTGCCAGCAGCCGCAGGGGTCCCGCGTCCTACGAGCAGTACTTC
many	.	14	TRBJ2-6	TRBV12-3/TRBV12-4	CASRDSSGANVLTF	TGTGCCAGCAGGGATAGCTCTGGGGCCAACGTCCTGACTTTC
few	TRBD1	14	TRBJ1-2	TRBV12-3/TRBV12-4	CASSRGQGEYGYTF	TGTGCCAGCAGTCGCGGACAGGGGGAATATGGCTACACCTTC